The source of this T cell receptor beta chain is a study of blood T cell repertoires in COVID-19. Whole-study context: Samples came from the United States, Italy and Spain, spanning acute and convalescent COVID-19.

In the original processing: Counts of nucleated cells, estimated from reference gene primer amplification, were obtained. Assay used: immunoSEQ multiplex PCR; TCRdb lists only in-frame clones, some missing. The V and J calls and clone size were taken over from that table, and D and trimming were inferred from the DNA. The sample has about 240,000 clones; 83% are singletons. This clonotype originated in a human donor in a cohort sampled during active COVID-19. The sequenced material came from peripheral blood.

CDR3 in DNA: TGTGCCAGCAGACCGGGACTAGCGAAACATGAGCAGTTCTTC. It encodes CASRPGLAKHEQFF. The chain is built from TRBV14 and TRBJ2-1; 10 bases agree with TRBD2. The germline V gene has CDR1 SGHDN and CDR2 FVKESK. V was clipped by 6 bases and J by 8 bases; unmatched bases: 7. This CDR3 contains 14 residues. Drawing the rest from reference TRBV14 and TRBJ2-1, the complete variable domain is EAGVTQFPSHSVIEKGQTVTLRCDPISGHDNLYWYRRVMGKEIKFLLHFVKESKQDESGMPNNRFLAERTGGTYSTLKVQPAELEDSGVYFCASRPGLAKHEQFFGPGTRLTVL.